This T cell receptor beta chain was recovered during a study of blood T cell repertoires in COVID-19. At the level of the study: There were acute and convalescent COVID-19 samples, and they came from the United States, Italy and Spain. Sources were T cells, B-cell-depleted T cells, or PBMCs; the material itself was cDNA or gDNA.

The CDR3 consists of 13 residues. The V segment lost 5 bases and the J segment 7 bases; nucleotides outside the gene matches: 6. Germline CDR1 and CDR2: SGHNT and YENEEA. Study processing details: Amplifying reference gene primers gave estimates of nucleated cell counts. Repertoires were generated with immunoSEQ multiplex PCR, while TCRdb's copy carries only in-frame clones and drops some. V and J calls and clone size are copied from that table; D and trimming were computed from the DNA. The top ten clones hold about an eighth of a sample with about 17,000 clones, roughly nine tenths of them seen once.

The sequenced sample was peripheral blood. The TCR comes from a man aged 55 to 70 with active COVID-19. The chain links TRBV11-3 to TRBJ2-3, with TRBD1 identical over 7 bases. The CDR3 DNA sequence: TGTGCCAGCAGCCATAGCAGGGGGAATACGCAGTATTTT. Its translation: CASSHSRGNTQYF.